A selection of T cell receptor beta chains follows, all from one sample in a study of blood T cell repertoires in COVID-19. Produced via immunoSEQ multiplex PCR; TCRdb's table is partial and in-frame only. The sample has about 140,000 clones, approximately 79% seen once; the top ten hold approximately 3.6%. Sequencing was carried out using peripheral blood. The receptors here all came from a man aged 60 to 75 with acute or convalescent COVID-19. Each CDR3 is given with its conserved first and last residue. Clone sizes are given selectively: once, few, many, or a class where the clone is expanded.

j_call cdr3_length v_call clone_size cdr3_aa
TRBJ1-4 16 TRBV9 once CASSVEGGPRSEKLFF
TRBJ1-2 14 TRBV6-5 . CASHKEADGYGYTF
TRBJ2-2 18 TRBV19 few CASTPSGQDRAIAGELFF
TRBJ1-2 13 TRBV6-5 . CASRGQGRRGYTF
TRBJ1-1 13 TRBV29-1 . CSVEGTGISEAFF
TRBJ1-5 13 TRBV19 . CASIGTGESPQHF
TRBJ1-2 15 TRBV19 once CASSPRGPQGYGYTF
TRBJ1-1 13 TRBV10-3 . CAISTTGDTEAFF
TRBJ2-1 13 TRBV6-6 . CASSVTGGGEQFF
TRBJ1-1 14 TRBV3-1/TRBV3-2 few CASSQEGGKSEAFF
TRBJ2-2 14 TRBV2 . CASATSGVSGELFF
TRBJ1-3 16 TRBV4-3 . CASSRSTGTPGNTIYF
TRBJ1-2 12 TRBV6-5 . CASSPTGIGYTF
TRBJ2-1 16 TRBV5-1 . CASSIFLGLAGDEQFF
TRBJ2-5 15 TRBV19 few CASRTSDRLGETQYF
TRBJ2-1 16 TRBV9 . CASSASPAGTYNEQFF
TRBJ1-2 14 TRBV25-1 once CATQGGRERYGYTF
TRBJ1-1 12 TRBV19 . CASTDRNTEAFF
TRBJ2-1 12 TRBV4-1 . CASSLGANEQFF
TRBJ1-1 13 TRBV28 . CASSLLGSTEAFF
TRBJ2-4 16 TRBV19 . CASSIGLAGTKNIQYF
TRBJ2-1 13 TRBV11-3 once CASSSGQELEQFF
TRBJ1-1 14 TRBV29-1 . CSVTKFAGVPEAFF
TRBJ1-3 15 TRBV7-2 . CASSAHTGTGNTIYF
TRBJ2-1 18 TRBV19 once CASSGGGLAAGYYNEQFF
TRBJ2-7 13 TRBV11-2 . CASSVTQRDEQYF
TRBJ1-5 15 TRBV19 . CASSLGQGLHQPQHF
TRBJ1-2 15 TRBV7-2 . CASSTTEGGRYGYTF
TRBJ1-1 14 TRBV3-1/TRBV3-2 once CASSQGQVNTEAFF
TRBJ2-1 14 TRBV6-5 . CASSSLAGVNEQFF